The sequence of this T cell receptor beta chain was determined in a study of T-cell memory formation after mild COVID-19. With 0 bases removed from V and 6 bases from J, the gap between germline ends came to 23 bases. Germline lookup yields CDR1 SGHNT and CDR2 YENEEA. This CDR3 is built from 19 residues. UMIs and sample barcodes were carried by the TCR alpha and TCR beta cDNA libraries that 5'RACE produced using constant-segment primers. MiXCR, run by TCRdb on the 5' RACE reads, gives a single entry per CDR3 protein. The sample consists of about 82,000 distinct CDR3 sequences, around 16% of them appearing once. Findings and caveats of the study: Confirmation of SARS-CoV-2 specificity was lacking for second-wave clones peaking day 37. Several responding clones turned up in pre-infection memory, indicating that cross-reactive memory may have taken part.

A few counts support this clonotype. Its antigen is as yet unknown. The source material was PBMCs or a T cell subset sorted from them (not recorded which). The TCR sequence derives from a man aged 18-30 years who had mild COVID-19 (a few samples of this study predate the infection). Cell type and time point are not known. The rearrangement joins TRBV11-3 to TRBJ2-2, with a weak D call TRBD2 (5 bases). As DNA, the CDR3 is TGTGCCAGCAGCTTAGATGGATCGGAGGCTCGGCTAGCAGCCGGGGAGCTGTTTTTT. Translated, it gives CASSLDGSEARLAAGELFF.